One and the same sample provided the 8 T cell receptor beta chains below, sequenced in a study of T cell repertoires in cytomegalovirus infection. Via MiXCR, TCRdb re-called the reads, giving one row per CDR3 protein. The sample gives about 920,000 distinct CDR3 sequences, around 30% of which show up once; around an eighth is in the top ten. The antigens of these receptors remain unknown. The sequencing used cultured CD8+ T cells from PBMCs, collected from culture after CMV antigen stimulation. The receptors derive from a human donor in good health (CMV status not recorded). Some clones in this sample may be carry-over from other donors' samples.

The rearrangement links TRBV6-1 to TRBJ2-7, with 8 positions matching TRBD1. Germline CDR1 and CDR2: MNHNS and SASEGT. CDR3 length: 15 residues. The ends lost 4 bases at V and 2 bases at J; junction bases unmatched: 7. CDR3 protein: CASSALQGAPYEQYV. The CDR3 DNA sequence: TGTGCCAGCAGTGCCTTGCAGGGGGCACCCTACGAGCAGTACGTC.

This chain connects TRBV7-2 to TRBJ1-4, with D perhaps matching TRBD1 (5 bases). The germline gives CDR1 SGHTA, CDR2 FQGNSA. This CDR3 is 15 amino acids long. The ends were cut back, 4 bases at V and 5 bases at J, with 14 bases in the middle. The CDR3 DNA reads as TGTGCCAGCAGCTGGACCGACAGACCAAATGAAAAACTGTTTTTT. It specifies CASSWTDRPNEKLFF. The full variable domain, its missing parts supplied by reference TRBV7-2 and TRBJ1-4, is GAGVSQSPSNKVTEKGKDVELRCDPISGHTALYWYRQSLGQGLEFLIYFQGNSAPDKSGLPSDRFSAERTGGSVSTLTIQRTQQEDSAVYLCASSWTDRPNEKLFFGSGTQLSVL.

The chain combines TRBV10-3 with TRBJ1-2, with 7 nucleotides matching TRBD1. The CDR3 length is 12 residues. The V gene's germline CDR1 is ENHRY and CDR2 SYGVKD. V was clipped by 10 bases and J by 2 bases; unmatched bases: 4. This CDR3 reads CATEQGNYGYTF. Here the CDR3 DNA reads TGTGCCACCGAACAGGGGAACTATGGCTACACCTTC.

This clonotype was observed a handful of times. The V and J genes are TRBV29-1 and TRBJ2-6; TRBD2 agrees at 7 bases. The V and J ends lost 1 base and 0 bases, in that order; junction bases with no gene match: 15. Germline V gives CDR1 SQVTM, CDR2 ANQGSEA. There are 20 residues in the CDR3. In nucleotides, the CDR3 is TGCAGCGTTGAAGCCCGGGGGACTATGCCTCCCTTCTCTGGGGCCAACGTCCTGACTTTC. Protein product: CSVEARGTMPPFSGANVLTF.

This sequence joins TRBV15 and TRBJ1-5; D gene uncertain. The CDR3 runs to 13 residues. V shed 6 bases and J shed 0 bases, with 6 bases lying between them. Germline CDR1 is LNHNV and CDR2 is YYDKDF (reference sequence). The CDR3 DNA sequence: TGTGCCACCAGGGCAGATAGCAATCAGCCCCAGCATTTT. Protein product: CATRADSNQPQHF.

The J gene is TRBJ2-2, the V gene TRBV2; D perhaps matches TRBD2 (5 bases). Trimming pared 4 bases from V and 4 bases from J, leaving 16 bases between. The CDR3 is 16 residues long. Germline CDR1 and CDR2: SNHLY and FYNNEI. In nucleotides, the CDR3 is TGTGCCAGCAGTGTGGAGGCTGAATTTATCACCGGGGAGCTGTTTTTT. Translated: CASSVEAEFITGELFF.

This clonotype was seen more than once but under ten times. The chain couples TRBV29-1 to TRBJ1-1, with 9 bases fitting TRBD1. Unmatched junction bases numbered 11, after V lost 0 bases and J lost 3 bases. The CDR3 has 17 residues. Germline V lookup: CDR1 SQVTM, CDR2 ANQGSEA. DNA of the CDR3: TGCAGCGTTGAAGATAATACAGGGGGCCCGGCGGACACTGAAGCTTTCTTT. Translation gives CSVEDNTGGPADTEAFF. The full variable domain, rest sourced from reference TRBV29-1 and TRBJ1-1, is SAVISQKPSRDICQRGTSLTIQCQVDSQVTMMFWYRQQPGQSLTLIATANQGSEATYESGFVIDKFPISRPNLTFSTLTVSNMSPEDSSIYLCSVEDNTGGPADTEAFFGQGTRLTVV.

The chain is built from TRBV2 and TRBJ2-6, with unresolved D. The CDR3 is 16 amino acids. Trimming cost V 3 bases and J 0 bases, with 9 bases left between them. CDR1 and CDR2 from the germline V gene are SNHLY and FYNNEI. CDR3 protein: CASSDQPSSGANVLTF. The DNA for the CDR3 is TGTGCCAGCAGTGACCAGCCCAGCTCTGGGGCCAACGTCCTGACTTTC.